This TCR beta chain comes out of a study of control samples from healthy donors and cancer patients. Method: immunoSEQ multiplex PCR; TCRdb's copy keeps in-frame clones and lacks some. In the table there are 200,000 to 250,000 clones, about 94% of which are singletons. As to this clone: This same CDR3 is encoded by further DNA sequences in the sample.

The CDR3 extends over 14 amino acids. CDR1 is LGHDT and CDR2 is YNNKEL in the germline V gene (reference sequence). V lost 2 bases and J lost 5; bases outside the gene matches: 3. This chain joins TRBV3-1 (or the pseudogene TRBV3-2) and TRBJ1-1, with 9 bases matching TRBD1. The clonotype comes from a man aged 50-60 years in good health. Sequencing was performed on blood. The CDR3 sequence is CASSQPGQGTEAFF. CDR3 nucleotides: TGTGCCAGCAGCCAACCGGGACAGGGAACTGAAGCTTTCTTT.